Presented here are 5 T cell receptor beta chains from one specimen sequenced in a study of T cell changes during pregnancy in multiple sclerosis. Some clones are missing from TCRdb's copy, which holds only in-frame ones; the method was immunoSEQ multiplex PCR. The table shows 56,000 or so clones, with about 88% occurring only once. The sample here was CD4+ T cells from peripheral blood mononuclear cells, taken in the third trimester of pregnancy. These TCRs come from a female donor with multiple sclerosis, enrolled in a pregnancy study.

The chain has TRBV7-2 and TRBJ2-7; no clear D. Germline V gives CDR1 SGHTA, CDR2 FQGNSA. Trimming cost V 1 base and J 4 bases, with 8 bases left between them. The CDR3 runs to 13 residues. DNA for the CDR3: TGTGCCAGCAGCTTAGGGCCAGATTACGAGCAGTACTTC. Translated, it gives CASSLGPDYEQYF.

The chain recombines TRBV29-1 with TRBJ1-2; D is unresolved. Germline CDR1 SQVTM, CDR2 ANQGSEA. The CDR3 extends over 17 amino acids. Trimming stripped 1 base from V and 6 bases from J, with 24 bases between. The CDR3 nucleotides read TGCAGCGTTGAAGGAGATTGGGTGAGGAGGGAGCCGAATGGCTACACCTTC. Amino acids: CSVEGDWVRREPNGYTF.

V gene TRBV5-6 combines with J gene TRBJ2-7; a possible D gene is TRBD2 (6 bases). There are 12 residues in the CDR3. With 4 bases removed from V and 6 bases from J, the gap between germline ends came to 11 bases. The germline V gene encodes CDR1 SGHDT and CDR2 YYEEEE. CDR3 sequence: CASSTGGPEQYF. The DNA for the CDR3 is TGTGCCAGCAGCACCGGAGGGCCCGAGCAGTACTTC. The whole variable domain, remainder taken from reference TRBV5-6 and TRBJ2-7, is DAGVTQSPTHLIKTRGQQVTLRCSPKSGHDTVSWYQQALGQGPQFIFQYYEEEERQRGNFPDRFSGHQFPNYSSELNVNALLLGDSALYLCASSTGGPEQYFGPGTRLTVT.

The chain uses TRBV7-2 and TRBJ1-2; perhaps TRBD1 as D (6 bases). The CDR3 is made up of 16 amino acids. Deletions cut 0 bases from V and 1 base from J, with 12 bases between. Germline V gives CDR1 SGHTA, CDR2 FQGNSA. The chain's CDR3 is CASSLAQGPYNYGYTF. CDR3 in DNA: TGTGCCAGCAGCTTAGCACAGGGCCCCTATAACTATGGCTACACCTTC. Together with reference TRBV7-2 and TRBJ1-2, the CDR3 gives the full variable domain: GAGVSQSPSNKVTEKGKDVELRCDPISGHTALYWYRQSLGQGLEFLIYFQGNSAPDKSGLPSDRFSAERTGGSVSTLTIQRTQQEDSAVYLCASSLAQGPYNYGYTFGSGTRLTVV.

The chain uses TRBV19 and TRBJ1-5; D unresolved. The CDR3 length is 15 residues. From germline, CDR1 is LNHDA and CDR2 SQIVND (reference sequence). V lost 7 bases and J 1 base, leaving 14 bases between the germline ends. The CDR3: CASNNPFSSNQPQHF. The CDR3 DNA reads TGTGCCAGTAATAACCCGTTTAGCAGCAATCAGCCCCAGCATTTT.